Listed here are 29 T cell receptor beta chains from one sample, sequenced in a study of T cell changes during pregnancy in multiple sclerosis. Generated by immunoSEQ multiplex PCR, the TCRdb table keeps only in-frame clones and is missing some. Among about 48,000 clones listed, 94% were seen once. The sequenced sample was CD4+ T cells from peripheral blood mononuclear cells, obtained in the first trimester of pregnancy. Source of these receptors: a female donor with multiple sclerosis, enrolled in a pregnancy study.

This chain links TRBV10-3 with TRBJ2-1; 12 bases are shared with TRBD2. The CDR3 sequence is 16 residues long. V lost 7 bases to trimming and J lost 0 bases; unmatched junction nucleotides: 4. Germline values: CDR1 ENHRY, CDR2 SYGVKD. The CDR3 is CAIKTSGGSSYNEQFF. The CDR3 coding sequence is TGTGCCATCAAGACTAGCGGGGGCAGCTCCTACAATGAGCAGTTCTTC.

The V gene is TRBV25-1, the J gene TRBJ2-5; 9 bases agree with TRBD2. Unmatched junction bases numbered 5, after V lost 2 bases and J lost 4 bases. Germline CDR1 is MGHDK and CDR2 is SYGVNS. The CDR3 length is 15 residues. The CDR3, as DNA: TGTGCCAGCAGTGAAAGGCTAGCGGGGCGAGAGACCCAGTACTTC. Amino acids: CASSERLAGRETQYF.

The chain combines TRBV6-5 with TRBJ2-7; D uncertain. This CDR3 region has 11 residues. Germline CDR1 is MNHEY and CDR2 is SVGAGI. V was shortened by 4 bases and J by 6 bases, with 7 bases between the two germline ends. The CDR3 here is CASSSVSEQYF. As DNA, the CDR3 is TGTGCCAGCAGTTCCGTGTCCGAGCAGTACTTC.

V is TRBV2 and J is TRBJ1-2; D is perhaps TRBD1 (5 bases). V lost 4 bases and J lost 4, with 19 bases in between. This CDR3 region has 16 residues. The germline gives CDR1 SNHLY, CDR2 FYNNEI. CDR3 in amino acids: CASSGGGAGNSYGYTF. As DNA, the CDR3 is TGTGCCAGCAGTGGGGGAGGAGCAGGGAACTCCTATGGCTACACCTTC.

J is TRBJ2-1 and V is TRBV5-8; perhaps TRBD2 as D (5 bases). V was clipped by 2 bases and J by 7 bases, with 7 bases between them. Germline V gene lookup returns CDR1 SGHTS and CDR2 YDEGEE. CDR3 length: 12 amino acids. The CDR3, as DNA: TGTGCCAGCAGCTTAGGCGGGAATGAGCAGTTCTTC. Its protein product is CASSLGGNEQFF.

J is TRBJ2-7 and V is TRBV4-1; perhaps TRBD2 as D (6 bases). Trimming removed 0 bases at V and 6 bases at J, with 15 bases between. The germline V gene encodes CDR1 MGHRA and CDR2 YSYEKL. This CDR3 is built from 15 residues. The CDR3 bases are TGCGCCAGCAGCCAAGATAACCTGGAGGGAAGCGAGCAGTACTTC. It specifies CASSQDNLEGSEQYF.

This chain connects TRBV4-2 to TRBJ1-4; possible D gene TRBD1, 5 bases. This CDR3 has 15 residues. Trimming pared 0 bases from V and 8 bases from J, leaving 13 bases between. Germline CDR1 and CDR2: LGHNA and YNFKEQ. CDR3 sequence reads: CASSQDGGAGEKLFF. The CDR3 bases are TGTGCCAGCAGCCAAGATGGAGGGGCCGGGGAAAAACTGTTTTTT.

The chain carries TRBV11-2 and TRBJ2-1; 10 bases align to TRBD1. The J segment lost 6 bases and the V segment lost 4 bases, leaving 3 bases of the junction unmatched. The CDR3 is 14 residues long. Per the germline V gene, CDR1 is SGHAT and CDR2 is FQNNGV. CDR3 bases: TGTGCCAGCAGCTCAAGGACAGGGGGCAATGAGCAGTTCTTC. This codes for CASSSRTGGNEQFF.

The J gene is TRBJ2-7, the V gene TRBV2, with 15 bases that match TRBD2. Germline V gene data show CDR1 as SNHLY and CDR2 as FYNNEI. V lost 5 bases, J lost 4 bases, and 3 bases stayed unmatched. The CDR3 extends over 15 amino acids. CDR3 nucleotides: TGTGCCAGCAGTAGGACTAGCGGGGGGGCTTACGAGCAGTACTTC. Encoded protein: CASSRTSGGAYEQYF.

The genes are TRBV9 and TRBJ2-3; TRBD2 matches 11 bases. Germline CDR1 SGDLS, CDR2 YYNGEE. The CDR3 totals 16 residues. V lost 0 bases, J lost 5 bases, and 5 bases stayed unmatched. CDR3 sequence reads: CASSVVAGGPKDTQYF. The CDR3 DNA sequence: TGTGCCAGCAGCGTAGTAGCGGGGGGGCCTAAAGATACGCAGTATTTT.

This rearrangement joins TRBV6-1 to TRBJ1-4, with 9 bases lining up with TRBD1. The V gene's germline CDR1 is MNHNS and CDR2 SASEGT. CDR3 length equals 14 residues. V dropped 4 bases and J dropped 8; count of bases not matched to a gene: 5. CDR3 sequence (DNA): TGTGCCAGCAGTGGGACAGGGGTTGGGGAAAAACTGTTTTTT. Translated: CASSGTGVGEKLFF.

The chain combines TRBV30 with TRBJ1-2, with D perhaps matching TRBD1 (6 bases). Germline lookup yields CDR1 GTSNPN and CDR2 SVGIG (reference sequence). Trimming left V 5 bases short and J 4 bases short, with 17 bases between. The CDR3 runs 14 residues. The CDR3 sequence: CAWVGDILSYGYTF. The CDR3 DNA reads TGTGCCTGGGTAGGGGACATCCTTTCCTATGGCTACACCTTC.

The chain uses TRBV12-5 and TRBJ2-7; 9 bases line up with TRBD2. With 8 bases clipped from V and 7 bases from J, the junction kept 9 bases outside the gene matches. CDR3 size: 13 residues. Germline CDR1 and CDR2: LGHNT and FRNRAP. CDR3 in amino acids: CASRSSGVGEQYF. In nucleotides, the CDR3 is TGTGCTAGTAGGTCTAGCGGGGTAGGAGAGCAGTACTTC.

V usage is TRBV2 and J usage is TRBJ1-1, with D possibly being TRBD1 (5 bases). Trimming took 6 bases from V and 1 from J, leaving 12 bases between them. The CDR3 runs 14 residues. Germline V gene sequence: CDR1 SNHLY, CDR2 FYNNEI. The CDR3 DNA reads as TGTGCCAGCAGCCCGGGACTCTGGAACACTGAAGCTTTCTTT. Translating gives CASSPGLWNTEAFF.

CDR3 in amino acids: CASSSRTALYTGELFF. The CDR3 nucleotides are TGCGCCAGCAGCTCCCGGACAGCCCTATACACCGGGGAGCTGTTTTTT. The chain employs TRBV5-1 and TRBJ2-2, with a tentative D call TRBD1 (6 bases). The CDR3 consists of 16 residues. V shed 3 bases and J shed 3 bases, with 15 bases lying between them. CDR1 is SGHRS, CDR2 YFSETQ, per germline.

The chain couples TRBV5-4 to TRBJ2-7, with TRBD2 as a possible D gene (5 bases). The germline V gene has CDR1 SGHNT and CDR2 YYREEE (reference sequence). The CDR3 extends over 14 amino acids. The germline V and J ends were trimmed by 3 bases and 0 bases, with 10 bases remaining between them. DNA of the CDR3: TGTGCCAGCAGCTACCTAGGGAGCTCCTACGAGCAGTACTTC. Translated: CASSYLGSSYEQYF.

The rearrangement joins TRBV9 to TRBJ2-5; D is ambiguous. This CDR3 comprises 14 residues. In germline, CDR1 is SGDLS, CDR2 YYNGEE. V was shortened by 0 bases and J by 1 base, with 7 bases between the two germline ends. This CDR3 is CASSVAVSQETQYF. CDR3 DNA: TGTGCCAGCAGCGTAGCAGTGTCCCAAGAGACCCAGTACTTC.

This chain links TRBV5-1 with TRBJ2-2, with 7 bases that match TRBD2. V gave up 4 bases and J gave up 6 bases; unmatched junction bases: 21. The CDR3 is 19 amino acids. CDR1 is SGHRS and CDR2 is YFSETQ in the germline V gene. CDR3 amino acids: CASSPYLGLVMKFSGELFF. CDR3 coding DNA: TGCGCCAGCAGCCCATATTTAGGACTAGTTATGAAGTTTTCCGGGGAGCTGTTTTTT.

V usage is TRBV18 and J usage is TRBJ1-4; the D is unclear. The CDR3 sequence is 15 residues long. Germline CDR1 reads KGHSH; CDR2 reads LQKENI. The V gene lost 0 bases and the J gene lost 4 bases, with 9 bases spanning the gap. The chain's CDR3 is CASSPPGSFNEKLFF. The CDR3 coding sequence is TGTGCCAGCTCACCACCGGGCAGCTTTAATGAAAAACTGTTTTTT.

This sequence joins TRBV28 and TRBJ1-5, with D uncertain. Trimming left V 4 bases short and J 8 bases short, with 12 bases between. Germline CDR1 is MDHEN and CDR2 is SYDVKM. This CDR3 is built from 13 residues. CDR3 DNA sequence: TGTGCCAGCAGTTCGCCAGAGGGAGAGCCCCAGCATTTT. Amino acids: CASSSPEGEPQHF. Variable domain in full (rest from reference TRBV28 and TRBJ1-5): DVKVTQSSRYLVKRTGEKVFLECVQDMDHENMFWYRQDPGLGLRLIYFSYDVKMKEKGDIPEGYSVSREKKERFSLILESASTNQTSMYLCASSSPEGEPQHFGDGTRLSIL.

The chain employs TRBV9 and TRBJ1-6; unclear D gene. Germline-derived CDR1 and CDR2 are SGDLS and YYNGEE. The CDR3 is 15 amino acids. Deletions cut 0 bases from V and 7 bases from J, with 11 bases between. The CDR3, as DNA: TGTGCCAGCAGCGTAGAAGGTAGGGAGAATTCACCCCTCCACTTT. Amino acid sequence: CASSVEGRENSPLHF.

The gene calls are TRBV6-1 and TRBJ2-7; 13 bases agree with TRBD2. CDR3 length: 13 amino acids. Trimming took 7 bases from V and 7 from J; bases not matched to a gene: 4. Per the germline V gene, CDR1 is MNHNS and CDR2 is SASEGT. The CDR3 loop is CASTGLAGEEQYF. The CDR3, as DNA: TGTGCCAGCACCGGACTAGCGGGGGAAGAGCAGTACTTC.

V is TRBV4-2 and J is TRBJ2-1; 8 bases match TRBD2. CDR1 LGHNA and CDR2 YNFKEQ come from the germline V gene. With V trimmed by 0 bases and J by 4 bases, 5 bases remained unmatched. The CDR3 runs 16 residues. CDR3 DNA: TGTGCCAGCAGCCAAGAGACTAGCGTATTGTACAATGAGCAGTTCTTC. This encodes CASSQETSVLYNEQFF.

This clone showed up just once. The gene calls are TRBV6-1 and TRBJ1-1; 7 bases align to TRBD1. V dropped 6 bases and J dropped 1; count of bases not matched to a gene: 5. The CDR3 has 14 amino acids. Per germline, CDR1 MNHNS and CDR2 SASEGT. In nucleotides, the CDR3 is TGTGCCAGCAGCGTGGGACAGCCGAACACTGAAGCTTTCTTT. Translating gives CASSVGQPNTEAFF.

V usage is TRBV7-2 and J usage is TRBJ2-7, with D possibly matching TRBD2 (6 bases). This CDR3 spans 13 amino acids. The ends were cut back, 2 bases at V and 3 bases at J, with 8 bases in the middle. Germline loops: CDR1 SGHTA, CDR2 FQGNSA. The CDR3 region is CASSLPGVYEQYF. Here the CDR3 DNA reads TGTGCCAGCAGCTTACCGGGGGTCTACGAGCAGTACTTC.

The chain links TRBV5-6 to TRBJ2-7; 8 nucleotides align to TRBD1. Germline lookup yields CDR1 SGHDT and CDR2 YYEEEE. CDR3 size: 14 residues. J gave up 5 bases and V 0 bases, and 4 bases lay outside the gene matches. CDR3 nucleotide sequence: TGTGCCAGCAGCTTGGGACAGGGGTACAACGAGCAGTACTTC. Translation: CASSLGQGYNEQYF.

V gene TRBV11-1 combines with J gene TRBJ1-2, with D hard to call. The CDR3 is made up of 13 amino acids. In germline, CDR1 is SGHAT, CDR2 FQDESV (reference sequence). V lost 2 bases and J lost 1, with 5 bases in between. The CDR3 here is CASSLSVNYGYTF. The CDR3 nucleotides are TGTGCCAGCAGCTTATCCGTTAACTATGGCTACACCTTC.

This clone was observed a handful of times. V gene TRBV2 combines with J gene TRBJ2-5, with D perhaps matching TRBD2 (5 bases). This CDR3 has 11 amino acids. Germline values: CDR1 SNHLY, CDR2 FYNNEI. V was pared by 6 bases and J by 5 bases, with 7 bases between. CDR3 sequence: CASRGSETQYF. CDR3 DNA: TGTGCCAGCAGGGGGAGTGAGACCCAGTACTTC.

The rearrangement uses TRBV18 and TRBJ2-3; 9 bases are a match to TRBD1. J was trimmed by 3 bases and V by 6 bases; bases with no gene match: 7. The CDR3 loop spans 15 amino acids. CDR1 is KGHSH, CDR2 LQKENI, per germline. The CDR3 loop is CASSRDRVATDTQYF. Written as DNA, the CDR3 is TGTGCCAGCTCGCGGGACAGGGTGGCAACAGATACGCAGTATTTT.